The 21 T cell receptor beta chains below all came from one sample that was sequenced in a study of regulatory T cells in long-lasting Graves disease. The TCR beta library used iRepertoire HTBI primers with Arm-PCR amplification of CDR3. TCRdb independently ran MiXCR on the multiplex PCR reads; one entry per CDR3 protein. The sample lists 400,000 to 550,000 distinct CDR3 sequences; about 17% were seen once. Indicated time point: newly diagnosed GD, antithyroid drugs for less than 3 months. Extracted PBMC RNA gave rise to the TCR library. The same data also contributed to another study, on T cells in Graves' hyperthyroidism and ophthalmopathy.

This specimen was peripheral blood mononuclear cells (PBMCs), taken at new diagnosis, from a patient treated with antithyroid drugs. These receptors were collected from a young woman with Graves disease.

This clonotype occurred many times. CDR3 coding DNA: TGCAGTGCTAGAGATCCGGGACAGGGGTACTACGAGCAGTACTTC. Its protein product is CSARDPGQGYYEQYF. This chain links TRBV20-1 with TRBJ2-7; 10 bases map to TRBD1. The CDR3 is 15 amino acids. CDR1 and CDR2 (germline): DFQATT, SNEGSKA (reference sequence). The V segment lost 0 bases and the J segment 3 bases; nucleotides outside the gene matches: 5.

This clonotype was recorded a few times. This chain connects TRBV7-2 to TRBJ2-3, with D unclear. CDR1 and CDR2 (germline): SGHTA, FQGNSA. Trimming took 1 base from V and 0 from J, leaving 8 bases between them. The length of the CDR3 is 15 residues. CDR3 region: CASSLDSLSTDTQYF. The DNA of the CDR3 is TGTGCCAGCAGCTTAGACAGTTTAAGCACAGATACGCAGTATTTT.

This clonotype was recorded at least ten times. The chain joins TRBV20-1 to TRBJ2-7; a possible D gene is TRBD1 (5 bases). The germline CDR1 and CDR2 sequences are DFQATT and SNEGSKA (reference sequence). This CDR3 has 15 residues. V was pared by 3 bases and J by 1 base, with 16 bases between. This chain's CDR3 is CSASPSQGYSYEQYF. For the CDR3, the DNA is TGCAGTGCTAGCCCCTCCCAGGGTTATTCCTACGAGCAGTACTTC.

The CDR3, as DNA: TGTGCCAGCAGCCCCAGGGGGGGGCGGGAGACCTCCTACAATGAGCAGTTCTTC. Residues: CASSPRGGRETSYNEQFF. This rearrangement joins TRBV9 to TRBJ2-1; the D gene could be TRBD1 or TRBD2 (7 bases each). This CDR3 has 18 residues. Germline CDR1 SGDLS, CDR2 YYNGEE. Trimming took off 4 bases at V and 0 bases at J, with 20 bases between the two ends.

This clonotype was seen many times. This CDR3 reads CASSLDFIAQYF. CDR3 DNA: TGTGCCAGCAGCTTAGATTTTATAGCGCAGTATTTT. This chain connects TRBV7-2 to TRBJ2-3; D gene ambiguous. Trimming shortened V by 1 base and J by 10 bases, and 9 bases separated the two germline ends. The CDR3 is made up of 12 amino acids. Looked up from germline, CDR1 is SGHTA and CDR2 is FQGNSA.

This clonotype was seen repeatedly, ten times or more. This chain joins TRBV19 and TRBJ2-1; 8 nucleotides align to TRBD1. V shed 9 bases and J 6 bases; nucleotides not matched to a gene: 7. The germline V gene encodes CDR1 LNHDA and CDR2 SQIVND (reference sequence). The CDR3 is 13 residues long. The CDR3 DNA follows: TGTGCCAGCAGGGGGCTAGCTTTCAATGAGCAGTTCTTC. Translated, it gives CASRGLAFNEQFF. Supplemented by reference TRBV19 and TRBJ2-1, the full variable domain reads DGGITQSPKYLFRKEGQNVTLSCEQNLNHDAMYWYRQDPGQGLRLIYYSQIVNDFQKGDIAEGYSVSREKKESFPLTVTSAQKNPTAFYLCASRGLAFNEQFFGPGTRLTVL.

The V call is TRBV2, the J call TRBJ2-7, with D perhaps TRBD1 or TRBD2 (6 bases each). Trimming cost V 4 bases and J 6 bases, with 16 bases left between them. Germline CDR1 and CDR2: SNHLY and FYNNEI. This CDR3 has 14 amino acids. CDR3 amino acids: CASSVAGAGGEQYF. The CDR3 DNA is TGTGCCAGCAGTGTTGCAGGGGCCGGGGGCGAGCAGTACTTC.

This clonotype was detected only a few times. V gene TRBV5-6 combines with J gene TRBJ1-2, with TRBD1 matching 9 bases. Germline V gives CDR1 SGHDT, CDR2 YYEEEE. The CDR3 consists of 15 residues. The J segment lost 4 bases and the V segment lost 5 bases, leaving 9 bases of the junction unmatched. The CDR3 coding sequence is TGTGCCAGCAGATTACAGGGGGCTTTGATCTATGGCTACACCTTC. It codes for CASRLQGALIYGYTF. Full variable domain (missing parts from reference TRBV5-6 and TRBJ1-2): DAGVTQSPTHLIKTRGQQVTLRCSPKSGHDTVSWYQQALGQGPQFIFQYYEEEERQRGNFPDRFSGHQFPNYSSELNVNALLLGDSALYLCASRLQGALIYGYTFGSGTRLTVV.

This clonotype was observed a few times. The V gene is TRBV2, the J gene TRBJ2-4; D may be TRBD2 (5 bases). CDR3 size: 13 residues. Trimming removed 5 bases from V and 7 bases from J, with 12 bases in between. Germline V CDR1 and CDR2: SNHLY, FYNNEI. As DNA, the CDR3 is TGTGCCAGCAGTCTGACTACCCGGAACATTCAGTACTTC. It encodes CASSLTTRNIQYF.

This clonotype was seen a few times. V and J are TRBV2 and TRBJ2-3, with 11 bases lining up with TRBD2. Germline V CDR1 and CDR2: SNHLY, FYNNEI. This CDR3 has 16 amino acids. V lost 7 bases, J lost 6 bases, and 12 bases stayed unmatched. The CDR3 region has the DNA TGTGCCAGCATCGAGGGTAGCGGGAGGGAGGTTGATACGCAGTATTTT. This codes for CASIEGSGREVDTQYF.

The genes are TRBV20-1 and TRBJ2-7; either TRBD1 or TRBD2 may fit D (5 bases each). This CDR3 comprises 15 residues. Trimming shortened V by 5 bases and J by 1 base, and 18 bases separated the two germline ends. CDR1 and CDR2 from the germline V gene are DFQATT and SNEGSKA (reference sequence). The DNA for the CDR3 is TGCAGTGCTCTCTACGCCGGGGCTATATCCTACGAGCAGTACTTC. Residues: CSALYAGAISYEQYF.

This clonotype was seen repeatedly, ten times or more. J is TRBJ2-1 and V is TRBV7-9; D not resolved. The J call may be mistaken, given a closer DNA end match to TRBJ2-5. The germline gives CDR1 SEHNR, CDR2 FQNEAQ (reference sequence). The CDR3 has 15 residues. The CDR3: CASSLGRRTQETQYF. In DNA, the CDR3 is TGTGCCAGCAGCTTAGGGAGACGGACCCAAGAGACCCAGTACTTC.

This clonotype was detected ten times or more. The gene calls are TRBV7-2 and TRBJ1-1; D is unclear. The CDR3 runs 15 residues. Trimming pared 1 base from V and 1 base from J, leaving 10 bases between. Germline assignment: CDR1 SGHTA and CDR2 FQGNSA. The CDR3: CASSLGGSPNTEAFF. CDR3 DNA sequence: TGTGCCAGCAGCTTAGGCGGGAGCCCGAACACTGAAGCTTTCTTT.

The CDR3 spells CSAEDSLSGNTIYF. The CDR3 DNA reads as TGCAGTGCGGAGGACAGTCTGTCTGGAAACACCATATATTTT. V usage is TRBV20-1 and J usage is TRBJ1-3; perhaps TRBD1 as D (6 bases). Deletions cut 6 bases from V and 1 base from J, with 13 bases between. Per germline, CDR1 DFQATT and CDR2 SNEGSKA (reference sequence). The CDR3 is made up of 14 amino acids.

The chain employs TRBV28 and TRBJ2-4, with TRBD2 identical over 14 bases. This CDR3 contains 15 residues. V trimming: 5 bases; J trimming: 8 bases; junction bases outside the gene matches: 5. Germline values: CDR1 MDHEN, CDR2 SYDVKM. Written as DNA, the CDR3 is TGTGCCAGCAGTCTTGGGACTAGCGGGAGAGACATTCAGTACTTC. Translated, it gives CASSLGTSGRDIQYF.

This clonotype has just a few counts. The chain uses TRBV27 and TRBJ2-7; 10 bases are shared with TRBD1. Losses at the gene ends were 5 bases for V and 7 bases for J; bases not matched to a gene: 11. The CDR3 length is 15 residues. CDR1 and CDR2 (germline): MNHEY, SMNVEV (reference sequence). This CDR3 reads CASSRTGTGVGEQYF. The CDR3 DNA is TGTGCCAGCAGTAGAACCGGGACAGGGGTGGGAGAGCAGTACTTC.

In its sample, this clonotype was seen many times. V and J are TRBV20-1 and TRBJ2-7; D gene uncertain. This CDR3 region has 11 residues. V lost 0 bases, J lost 4 bases, and 4 bases lay in between. From germline, CDR1 is DFQATT and CDR2 SNEGSKA (reference sequence). The CDR3 nucleotides read TGCAGTGCTAGAGAGGATTACGAGCAGTACTTC. Encoded protein: CSAREDYEQYF.

This clonotype was picked up many times. V usage is TRBV6-1 and J usage is TRBJ1-1; 8 nucleotides line up with TRBD1. The germline V gene encodes CDR1 MNHNS and CDR2 SASEGT. The CDR3 totals 15 residues. Trimming cost V 5 bases and J 0 bases; bases outside gene matches: 5. The chain's CDR3 is CASSNRGAMNTEAFF. CDR3 sequence (DNA): TGTGCCAGCAGTAACAGGGGGGCAATGAACACTGAAGCTTTCTTT.

This clonotype was counted only a few times. The V gene is TRBV7-2, the J gene TRBJ2-7, with D hard to call. This CDR3 comprises 13 residues. The germline CDR1 and CDR2 sequences are SGHTA and FQGNSA. V was trimmed by 0 bases and J by 6 bases, leaving 9 bases between them. CDR3 residues: CASSLAGVFEQYF. The CDR3 DNA sequence: TGTGCCAGCAGCTTAGCTGGTGTATTCGAGCAGTACTTC.

The J gene is TRBJ2-7, the V gene TRBV13, with D unresolved. CDR1 and CDR2 from the germline V gene are PRHDT and FYEKMQ (reference sequence). Between the trimmed V and J ends, which lost 0 bases and 3 bases, there was a span of 12 bases. The CDR3 extends over 15 amino acids. The CDR3, as DNA: TGTGCCAGCAGCTTAGGCCTAAATGGCCTCTACGAGCAGTACTTC. Translation: CASSLGLNGLYEQYF.

This clonotype was seen many times. The J gene is TRBJ2-3, the V gene TRBV6-2 or TRBV6-3; D is unclear. Trimming took 5 bases from V and 0 from J, leaving 12 bases between them. Germline V gene lookup returns CDR1 MNHEY and CDR2 SVGEGT. The CDR3 spans 15 residues. DNA for the CDR3: TGTGCCAGCAGTGTGCGGAGTTCTAGCACAGATACGCAGTATTTT. It yields the protein CASSVRSSSTDTQYF.